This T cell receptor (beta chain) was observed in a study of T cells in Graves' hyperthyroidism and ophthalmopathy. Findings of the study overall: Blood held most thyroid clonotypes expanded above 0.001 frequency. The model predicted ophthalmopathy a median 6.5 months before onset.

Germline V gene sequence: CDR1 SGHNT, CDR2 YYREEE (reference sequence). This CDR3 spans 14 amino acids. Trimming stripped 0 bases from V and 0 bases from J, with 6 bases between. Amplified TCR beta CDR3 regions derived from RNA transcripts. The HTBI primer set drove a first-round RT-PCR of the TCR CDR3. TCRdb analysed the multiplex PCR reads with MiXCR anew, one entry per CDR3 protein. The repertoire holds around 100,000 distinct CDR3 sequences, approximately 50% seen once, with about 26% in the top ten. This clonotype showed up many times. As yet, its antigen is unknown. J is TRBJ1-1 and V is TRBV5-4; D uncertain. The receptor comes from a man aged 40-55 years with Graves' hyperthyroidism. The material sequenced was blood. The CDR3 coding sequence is TGTGCCAGCAGCTTGGGCCCGCTGAACACTGAAGCTTTCTTT. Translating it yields CASSLGPLNTEAFF.